Below, one TCR beta chain is given with its context. Its antigen remains unidentified. The sample originates from a study of CD8 T cells in ankylosing spondylitis. Overall study findings and caveats: The authors reported significant enrichment of disease-linked clones in matched ankylosing spondylitis synovial fluid. Previously reported in reactive arthritis synovial fluid and blood were some of the motif variants. Characteristic of ankylosing spondylitis blood, it appeared, was a TCR beta motif comprising 7 to 9 highly homologous variants.

TCRdb called the 5' RACE reads again in MiXCR, with one record for every CDR3 protein. The repertoire consists of 250,000 to 350,000 distinct CDR3 sequences, with less than 25% occurring once and the leading ten covering roughly 3.6%. The germline gives CDR1 LNHNV, CDR2 YYDKDF (reference sequence). This CDR3 spans 15 amino acids. V lost 5 bases and J lost 6; bases outside the gene matches: 9. This clonotype was obtained from a female donor with ankylosing spondylitis or in good health (not recorded which). This chain connects TRBV15 to TRBJ2-7; 11 bases are a match to TRBD2. The specimen sequenced was blood, either unsorted or a sorted T cell fraction (not recorded which). The CDR3: CATSWGTSGRGEQYF. The DNA of the CDR3 is TGTGCCACCAGCTGGGGAACTAGCGGGAGAGGCGAGCAGTACTTC.